The rows below give T cell receptor beta chains drawn from one sample of a study of cytomegalovirus exposure and HLA in healthy donors. The table came from immunoSEQ multiplex PCR; TCRdb's copy has only in-frame clones and leaves some out. The data show approximately 89,000 clones, over 65% seen once. Sample: PBMCs. Receptors were obtained from a human donor in good health. The CDR3 runs from the conserved cysteine through the conserved F or W.

>TRBV19|TRBJ2-1
CASSSTGGGRGLWGYNEQFF
>TRBV7-9|TRBJ1-1
CASRLGQNTEAFF
>TRBV7-6|TRBJ1-3
CASSSPTRGGGNTIYF
>TRBV30|NA
CAWSVQREQYF
>TRBV28|TRBJ2-2
CASSRGLVTGELFF
>TRBV7-9|TRBJ2-5
CASSPAVQLIQETQYF
>TRBV6-1|TRBJ1-5
CASSERGAQPQHF
>TRBV4-3|TRBJ2-2
CASSQETGHKRVELFF
>TRBV19|TRBJ2-1
CASNPYPVAGEKGEQFF
>TRBV25-1|TRBJ2-6
CASSPPPGQGSANVLTF
>TRBV25-1|TRBJ2-1
CASSTPRASVIYNEQFF
>TRBV14|TRBJ2-3
CASSQSPWTSGSTDTQYF
>TRBV4-1|TRBJ1-5
CASNEREPQHF
>TRBV19|TRBJ2-2
CASSMDRPSTGELFF
>TRBV29-1|TRBJ2-1
CSSPSGSYNEQFF
>TRBV30|TRBJ1-6
CAWEGQGNSPLHF
>TRBV7-8|TRBJ1-5
CASSRGQRNQPQHF
>TRBV11-2|TRBJ2-1
CASSLGPRVDEQFF
>TRBV27|TRBJ2-1
CASSLAPGQGEWFF
>TRBV29-1|TRBJ2-3
CSVEGDRGKTDTQYF
>TRBV7-2|TRBJ2-5
CASSLRLAGNIQETQYF
>TRBV15|TRBJ2-1
CATSQGLHREQFF
>TRBV5-6|TRBJ2-7
CASTEGGTGSYEQYF
>TRBV18|TRBJ1-6
CASSPRQGRNSPLHF
>TRBV5-1|TRBJ2-1
CASSLSGGAVNEQFF
>TRBV9|TRBJ2-5
CASSSPPGSSGQETQYF
>TRBV4-1|TRBJ2-7
CASSPGGQARYF
>TRBV10-3|TRBJ2-5
CAIRGAGAAQETQYF
>TRBV28|TRBJ1-5
CASRLIQGSNQPQHF
>TRBV15|TRBJ1-2
CATSPDRGPNYGYTF
>TRBV7-3|TRBJ1-1
CASSSSGTVNTEAFF
>TRBV5-3|TRBJ1-1
CARRVPGYREMNTEAFF
>TRBV19|TRBJ1-2
CASGSRAMDYGYTF
>TRBV5-4|TRBJ2-2
CASSFSPNTGELFF
>TRBV7-9|TRBJ2-7
CASSFSNEQYF
>TRBV6-6|TRBJ1-2
CASSYESLLTQGYTF
>TRBV6-5|TRBJ1-2
CASTRPAPGYGYTF
>TRBV21-1|TRBJ1-2
CASSKWFRGTSNYGYTF
>TRBV2|TRBJ1-5
CASRPESNQPQHF
>TRBV28|TRBJ2-1
CASSPGGTSTNEQFF